The rows below give T cell receptor beta chains drawn from one sample of a study of vaccination and CD4 T cells after COVID-19. Each CDR3 protein gets one entry after TCRdb re-called the PCR reads with MiXCR. Of some 40,000 distinct CDR3 sequences in the sample, around 39% were seen once. Source: CD4+ T cells from blood, taken about 7 months after SARS-CoV-2 vaccination. Receptors were obtained from a human donor who had recovered from COVID-19. The CDR3 runs from the conserved cysteine through the conserved F or W. The order of the fields is V gene, J gene, CDR3 length, clone size, D gene, CDR3 DNA, CDR3 protein. The D gene is left open where the match is weak. Clone size, where shown, is once, few, many, or a class for clones that have expanded.

V gene: TRBV7-3
J gene: TRBJ2-6
CDR3 length: 17
clone size: few
D gene: -
CDR3 DNA: TGTGCCAGCAGCTTAACGGTGGCGGAATCTGGGGCCAACGTCCTGACTTTC
CDR3 protein: CASSLTVAESGANVLTF

V gene: TRBV23-1
J gene: TRBJ1-2
CDR3 length: 15
clone size: -
D gene: -
CDR3 DNA: TGCGCCAGCAGTCAATCGTGGGGGGAGTCCTATGGCTACACCTTC
CDR3 protein: CASSQSWGESYGYTF

V gene: TRBV7-9
J gene: TRBJ2-1
CDR3 length: 15
clone size: -
D gene: TRBD2
CDR3 DNA: TGTGCCAGCAGCTCGACTAGCGGGAAATACAATGAGCAGTTCTTC
CDR3 protein: CASSSTSGKYNEQFF

V gene: TRBV15
J gene: TRBJ2-1
CDR3 length: 19
clone size: -
D gene: -
CDR3 DNA: TGTGCCACCAGCAGAGGGGGCGGGGACTCCAACAGGACCAACAATGAGCAGTTCTTC
CDR3 protein: CATSRGGGDSNRTNNEQFF

V gene: TRBV24-1
J gene: TRBJ2-5
CDR3 length: 19
clone size: -
D gene: -
CDR3 DNA: TGTGCCACCAGTGCCGGTTTTATGCAGCGAGCGACGCGCCAAGAGACCCAGTACTTC
CDR3 protein: CATSAGFMQRATRQETQYF

V gene: TRBV30
J gene: TRBJ1-1
CDR3 length: 13
clone size: -
D gene: -
CDR3 DNA: TGTGCCTGGAGTGTAGTCTTGGACACTGAAGCTTTCTTT
CDR3 protein: CAWSVVLDTEAFF

V gene: TRBV6-5
J gene: TRBJ1-5
CDR3 length: 18
clone size: -
D gene: TRBD1
CDR3 DNA: TGTGCCAGCAGTTACCCGAAGTCGGGACAGGTAGACAATCAGCCCCAGCATTTT
CDR3 protein: CASSYPKSGQVDNQPQHF

V gene: TRBV20-1
J gene: TRBJ2-7
CDR3 length: 11
clone size: -
D gene: -
CDR3 DNA: TGCAGTGCTAGACCCAAGGCCGAGCAGTACTTC
CDR3 protein: CSARPKAEQYF

V gene: TRBV7-9
J gene: TRBJ1-2
CDR3 length: 12
clone size: -
D gene: -
CDR3 DNA: TGTGCCAGCAGCTTACCCCGCTATGGCTACACCTTC
CDR3 protein: CASSLPRYGYTF

V gene: TRBV4-1
J gene: TRBJ2-5
CDR3 length: 14
clone size: few
D gene: -
CDR3 DNA: TGCGCCAGCAGCCAAGGGGGGACCCAAGAGACCCAGTACTTC
CDR3 protein: CASSQGGTQETQYF

V gene: TRBV12-3/TRBV12-4
J gene: TRBJ1-2
CDR3 length: 14
clone size: -
D gene: -
CDR3 DNA: TGTGCCAGCAGCCCCCCCGGGACACGATATGGCTACACCTTC
CDR3 protein: CASSPPGTRYGYTF

V gene: TRBV20-1
J gene: TRBJ2-1
CDR3 length: 16
clone size: -
D gene: TRBD2
CDR3 DNA: TGCAGTGCTAGGGGACTAGCGGGGTATCCCTACAATGAGCAGTTCTTC
CDR3 protein: CSARGLAGYPYNEQFF

V gene: TRBV19
J gene: TRBJ2-7
CDR3 length: 16
clone size: -
D gene: TRBD2
CDR3 DNA: TGTGCCAGTAGTATACCGTCACTAGCGGGAGGGATCGAGCAGTACTTC
CDR3 protein: CASSIPSLAGGIEQYF

V gene: TRBV28
J gene: TRBJ2-3
CDR3 length: 14
clone size: -
D gene: -
CDR3 DNA: TGTGCCAGCAGTTCGGGACACTACACAGATACGCAGTATTTT
CDR3 protein: CASSSGHYTDTQYF

V gene: TRBV27
J gene: TRBJ2-7
CDR3 length: 14
clone size: few
D gene: TRBD2
CDR3 DNA: TGTGCCAGCAAACTCGGGGGGGTGACCTACGAGCAGTACTTC
CDR3 protein: CASKLGGVTYEQYF

V gene: TRBV28
J gene: TRBJ1-1
CDR3 length: 13
clone size: -
D gene: -
CDR3 DNA: TGTGCCAGCAGTGCCTCCTATTACACTGAAGCTTTCTTT
CDR3 protein: CASSASYYTEAFF

V gene: TRBV7-9
J gene: TRBJ1-2
CDR3 length: 15
clone size: -
D gene: TRBD1
CDR3 DNA: TGTGCCAGCGGCCACGGGACAGGGTGGAGCTATGGCTACACCTTC
CDR3 protein: CASGHGTGWSYGYTF

V gene: TRBV7-9
J gene: TRBJ1-2
CDR3 length: 14
clone size: few
D gene: TRBD1
CDR3 DNA: TGTGCCAGCAGCTTAGGGAGGGGGCTGGCTGGCTACACCTTC
CDR3 protein: CASSLGRGLAGYTF

V gene: TRBV20-1
J gene: TRBJ2-3
CDR3 length: 15
clone size: few
D gene: TRBD2
CDR3 DNA: TGCAGTGCTAGGGAAATAGCGGGAGGGATAGATACGCAGTATTTT
CDR3 protein: CSAREIAGGIDTQYF

V gene: TRBV2
J gene: TRBJ2-3
CDR3 length: 16
clone size: -
D gene: TRBD2
CDR3 DNA: TGTGCCAGCAGTCCCCCGGGACTAGCTAACACAGATACGCAGTATTTT
CDR3 protein: CASSPPGLANTDTQYF

V gene: TRBV6-5
J gene: TRBJ1-3
CDR3 length: 14
clone size: -
D gene: -
CDR3 DNA: TGTGCCAGCAGTTACAGGGGGACTGGAAACACCATATATTTT
CDR3 protein: CASSYRGTGNTIYF

V gene: TRBV7-9
J gene: TRBJ2-3
CDR3 length: 14
clone size: few
D gene: -
CDR3 DNA: TGTGCCAGCAGCTTTCCGAGTAGCACAGATACGCAGTATTTT
CDR3 protein: CASSFPSSTDTQYF

V gene: TRBV5-4
J gene: TRBJ2-7
CDR3 length: 12
clone size: -
D gene: TRBD1
CDR3 DNA: TGTGCCAGCAGCCAAGGACAGGGCGAGCAGTACTTC
CDR3 protein: CASSQGQGEQYF

V gene: TRBV5-5
J gene: TRBJ2-5
CDR3 length: 16
clone size: once
D gene: -
CDR3 DNA: TGTGCCAGCAGCTTGTTCGGCCACACGTACCAAGAGACCCAGTACTTC
CDR3 protein: CASSLFGHTYQETQYF

V gene: TRBV6-1
J gene: TRBJ2-2
CDR3 length: 14
clone size: -
D gene: TRBD1
CDR3 DNA: TGTGCCAGCAGGGGACAGGGTAACACCGGGGAGCTGTTTTTT
CDR3 protein: CASRGQGNTGELFF

V gene: TRBV27
J gene: TRBJ1-3
CDR3 length: 13
clone size: -
D gene: -
CDR3 DNA: TGTGCCAGCAGTTTCGCCTCTGGAAACACCATATATTTT
CDR3 protein: CASSFASGNTIYF

V gene: TRBV19
J gene: TRBJ2-5
CDR3 length: 14
clone size: -
D gene: TRBD1
CDR3 DNA: TGTGCCAGTAGTCCGGGACAGGAGCAAGAGACCCAGTACTTC
CDR3 protein: CASSPGQEQETQYF

V gene: TRBV6-1
J gene: TRBJ2-7
CDR3 length: 16
clone size: -
D gene: -
CDR3 DNA: TGTGCCAGCAGTCCTCTAGCGACCAGGAGCTCCTACGAGCAGTACTTC
CDR3 protein: CASSPLATRSSYEQYF